A single sample gave rise to the 7 T cell receptor beta chains below, sequenced in a study of T cell repertoires in cytomegalovirus infection. One entry per CDR3 protein results from TCRdb running MiXCR on the reads. The table has roughly 150,000 distinct CDR3 sequences, roughly a quarter seen once. Input material: PBMCs. Receptors were obtained from a human donor in good health (CMV status not recorded). Some clones in this sample may be carry-over from other donors' samples.

The genes are TRBV7-9 and TRBJ1-5, with D unresolved. CDR1 is SEHNR, CDR2 FQNEAQ, per germline (reference sequence). The CDR3 loop spans 14 amino acids. Trimming cost V 2 bases and J 0 bases, with 5 bases left between them. The CDR3 protein is CASSLSDSNQPQHF. CDR3 bases: TGTGCCAGCAGCTTAAGCGATAGCAATCAGCCCCAGCATTTT.

The V and J genes are TRBV19 and TRBJ2-5; the D gene is possibly TRBD1 (6 bases). The CDR3 is made up of 13 amino acids. The germline V gene has CDR1 LNHDA and CDR2 SQIVND (reference sequence). Trimming took off 5 bases at V and 5 bases at J, with 12 bases between the two ends. In DNA, the CDR3 is TGTGCCAGTAGTCCCGGACAGAGGGAGACCCAGTACTTC. Its translation: CASSPGQRETQYF.

This clonotype has a count of ten or more. CDR3 loop: CASSYRRQSSSYNEQFF. DNA for the CDR3: TGTGCCAGCAGTTACAGGCGGCAGTCGAGCTCCTACAATGAGCAGTTCTTC. The rearrangement joins TRBV6-5 to TRBJ2-1; no firm D call. Germline CDR1 reads MNHEY; CDR2 reads SVGAGI. V lost 2 bases to trimming and J lost 0 bases, with 14 bases between them. The CDR3 is made up of 17 amino acids.

About this clonotype itself: The junction departs from germline at one end; a sequencing error may be responsible. V usage is TRBV18 and J usage is TRBJ2-5; 7 bases are shared with TRBD2. Per the germline V gene, CDR1 is KGHSH and CDR2 is LQKENI. The CDR3 has 14 amino acids. The CDR3 region has the DNA TGTGCCAGCTCACCACTTGGCGGGGGAGAGACCCAGTGCTTC. Translation: CASSPLGGGETQCF.

This clonotype was recorded a few times. The chain joins TRBV20-1 to TRBJ1-1; D is uncertain. Trimming left V 0 bases short and J 0 bases short, with 14 bases between. This CDR3 contains 16 residues. The germline V gene has CDR1 DFQATT and CDR2 SNEGSKA (reference sequence). CDR3 DNA: TGCAGTGCTAGAGATATACTGGCCCTAATGAACACTGAAGCTTTCTTT. It encodes CSARDILALMNTEAFF.

This chain connects TRBV6-2 or TRBV6-3 to TRBJ2-2; 7 nucleotides agree with TRBD1. The CDR3 contains 17 residues. Germline values: CDR1 MNHEY, CDR2 SVGEGT. The ends lost 5 bases at V and 6 bases at J; junction bases unmatched: 15. The CDR3 region is CASSKRGQDPVAGELFF. The CDR3 coding sequence is TGTGCCAGCAGTAAACGTGGACAGGACCCAGTGGCCGGGGAGCTGTTTTTT.

This clonotype was seen a handful of times. The chain employs TRBV6-1 and TRBJ1-1; 7 positions match TRBD1. CDR1 and CDR2 from the germline V gene are MNHNS and SASEGT. The CDR3 consists of 13 residues. The J segment lost 2 bases and the V segment lost 10 bases, leaving 7 bases of the junction unmatched. In DNA, the CDR3 is TGTGCCAATCCGGGACAGCAAAACACTGAAGCTTTCTTT. Protein sequence: CANPGQQNTEAFF.